This T cell receptor beta chain was identified during a study of OX40 agonist ivuxolimab in advanced cancers. At the level of the whole study: Ivuxolimab, which targeted the costimulatory receptor OX40 (CD134), was an agonistic, fully human IgG2 monoclonal antibody. Partial responses occurred in three dose-escalation patients, of whom one had hepatocellular carcinoma and two had cutaneous melanoma. Intravenous ivuxolimab was administered to patients every 2 weeks at six dose levels: 0.01, 0.1, 0.3, 1.5, 3 and 10 mg/kg. Prior anti-PD-1, anti-PD-L1 or anti-CTLA-4 therapy was permitted, and checkpoint inhibitors had been received by 30% to 40% of dose-escalation patients. The monotherapy dose-escalation portion (N ≈ 50 patients) of the phase I ivuxolimab trial is reported in the paper. The dose-escalation cohort was 82.7% male with a mean age of around 62 years, ranging from about 20 to 85. The purpose of peripheral TCRbeta sequencing was to test whether ivuxolimab changed TCR sequence diversity and led to clonal T-cell expansion. Of the roughly 50 dose-escalation patients, hepatocellular carcinoma was present in about 20, melanoma in approximately 15, renal cell carcinoma in 9 and head and neck cancer in 9.

Of note for this clone: Its antigen target is currently unknown. No base quality values were provided; no much bigger clone lies one nucleotide off.

Study-wide conclusions, independent of this receptor: At doses from 0.1 to 3.0 mg/kg, clonal expansion was seen in both CD4+ and CD8+ blood T cells between baseline and week 6. After ivuxolimab, CD8+ T cells had more expanded clones than CD4+ T cells on average. Low levels of normalized T-cell clonal expansion were also seen in some patients who did not respond. In the 0.1-3.0 mg/kg groups, partial responders were among the patients with the lowest normalized peripheral clonal expansion, particularly in CD8+ T cells. Which antigens the clonally expanded peripheral T cells were specific for was not determined.

Genomic DNA was extracted from sorted cells for sequencing of the TCRbeta CDR3 region. TCRbeta CDR3 regions were sequenced using the immunoSEQ Assay. Not all clones reach the TCRdb copy of this immuneACCESS table, which keeps in-frame sequences only. Checked studies attribute under half of the gap to unresolved V genes and leave the rest unexplained. This sample comprises tens of thousands of clones, more than 65% of them detected only once. 4.5% to 6% of the sample goes to the ten largest clones. The CDR3 contains 17 residues, cysteine and phenylalanine counted. Kept here is only the CDR3 DNA, which spans 51 bases and is read in frame from base 1. From the germline V gene, CDR1 is SGHDT and CDR2 is YYEEEE. The V end loses 0 bases and the J end loses 8 bases, and a stretch of 21 bases separates them. Patients with a history of autoimmune disease or receiving systemic immunosuppression were excluded from the trial. Peripheral blood for TCR sequencing was collected from all dose cohorts at baseline, on cycle 4 day 1, and on cycle 7 day 1. Samples came from an open-label, multicenter, first-in-human phase I dose-escalation trial of ivuxolimab. The trial enrolled adults with locally advanced or metastatic head and neck squamous cell, hepatocellular, melanoma or renal cell carcinoma. Before TCR sequencing, CD4+ T cells and CD8+ T cells from peripheral blood were sorted into separate populations.

This chain is built from TRBV5-6 and TRBJ2-1; the D gene remains uncertain. The TCR was taken from an adult with an advanced solid tumor such as melanoma, head and neck, liver or kidney cancer. Here the sequenced sample was CD4+ or CD8+ T cells sorted from blood, taken in a trial of the OX40 agonist ivuxolimab. In nucleotide form, the sequence is TGTGCCAGCAGCTTGGGCTTGGACGGACCCCTCCGGGATGAGCAGTTCTTC. Translated, this gives CASSLGLDGPLRDEQFF.